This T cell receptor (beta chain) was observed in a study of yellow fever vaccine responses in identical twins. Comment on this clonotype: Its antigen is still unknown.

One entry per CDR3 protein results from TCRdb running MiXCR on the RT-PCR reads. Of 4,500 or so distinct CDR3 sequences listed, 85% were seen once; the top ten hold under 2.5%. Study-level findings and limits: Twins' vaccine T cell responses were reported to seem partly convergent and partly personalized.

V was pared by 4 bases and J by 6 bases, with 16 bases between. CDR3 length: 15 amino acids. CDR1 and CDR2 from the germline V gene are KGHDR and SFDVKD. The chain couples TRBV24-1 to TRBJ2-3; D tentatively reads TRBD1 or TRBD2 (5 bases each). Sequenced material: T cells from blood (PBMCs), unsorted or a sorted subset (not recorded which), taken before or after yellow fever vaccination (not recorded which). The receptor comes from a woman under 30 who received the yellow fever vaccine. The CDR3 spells CATSDPGTPRDTQYF. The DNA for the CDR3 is TGTGCCACCAGTGACCCCGGGACGCCCCGTGATACGCAGTATTTT.